This TCR beta chain was sequenced during a study of high-grade serous ovarian cancer treatment subgroups. The study's findings and limits: TCR relatedness rose with neoantigen level and trended with mutation load.

The method was immunoSEQ multiplex PCR; TCRdb's version includes in-frame clones alone and lacks a portion of them. The repertoire holds roughly 5,300 clones, with about 75% as singletons. Tumor samples were taken before definitive surgery or chemotherapy. Concerning this clone itself: As yet, its antigen is unknown.

The germline V gene encodes CDR1 SGHAT and CDR2 FQNNGV. Unmatched junction bases numbered 8, after V lost 1 base and J lost 4 bases. CDR3 length: 16 amino acids. The chain couples TRBV11-2 to TRBJ2-5, with 8 positions matching TRBD2. This TCR was recovered from a human patient with high-grade serous ovarian cancer. The sample comprised tumor tissue. The CDR3 loop reads CASSLAVGGGLETQYF. CDR3 DNA: TGTGCCAGCAGCTTAGCGGTGGGCGGGGGGTTAGAGACCCAGTACTTC.